The 27 T cell receptor beta chains listed next were all sequenced from one sample in a study of blood T cell repertoires in COVID-19 (dated by TCRdb to about 2020). Library method: the immunoSEQ multiplex PCR assay. This is the immuneACCESS table as TCRdb keeps it, with only in-frame sequences that have V and J called. A part of the clones is gone; compared with another copy, unresolved V genes explain less than half, and the rest is unexplained. The sample table lists approximately 50,000 clones, 65% to 85% of them with a count of one. In total, the top ten clones hold approximately 15% of the sample. Sequences were obtained from peripheral blood. The source is a man in his sixties or seventies with active COVID-19.

The count of this clone is one. The chain is built from TRBV3-1 (or the pseudogene TRBV3-2) and TRBJ1-5, with 11 bases aligning to TRBD1. This CDR3 is built from 14 residues. V gave up 8 bases and J gave up 7 bases; unmatched junction bases: 7. Germline V gene sequence: CDR1 LGHDT, CDR2 YNNKEL (reference sequence). Here the CDR3 DNA reads TGTGCCAGCGGGGACAGGGGGGTCGACCAGCCCCAGCATTTT. As protein: CASGDRGVDQPQHF.

The chain joins TRBV18 to TRBJ2-1, with 8 bases that match TRBD2. CDR3 length: 14 residues. With V trimmed by 3 bases and J by 9 bases, 7 bases remained unmatched. From germline, CDR1 is KGHSH and CDR2 LQKENI. CDR3 amino acids: CASSPGGRWGEQFF. CDR3 DNA sequence: TGTGCCAGCTCACCTGGCGGGAGGTGGGGTGAGCAGTTCTTC.

The V call is TRBV19, the J call TRBJ1-6; 7 bases match TRBD1. Trimming removed 6 bases from V and 7 bases from J; junction bases left unmatched: 6. Germline loops: CDR1 LNHDA, CDR2 SQIVND (reference sequence). The CDR3 is 14 residues long. CDR3: CASSDREENSPLHF. CDR3 DNA: TGTGCCAGTAGCGACAGGGAGGAAAATTCACCCCTCCACTTT.

This clone showed up just once. CDR3 nucleotide sequence: TGTGCCCGGACAGGGTGGGTATATGGCTACACCTTC. Its translation: CARTGWVYGYTF. This chain uses TRBV6-5 with TRBJ1-2, with 8 nucleotides matching TRBD1. Germline trimming cut 11 bases from V and 5 bases from J; bases unmatched to any gene: 7. Germline V gives CDR1 MNHEY, CDR2 SVGAGI. The CDR3 consists of 12 residues.

The chain carries TRBV6-5 and TRBJ2-2; 7 bases line up with TRBD1. After removal of 7 bases from V and 0 bases from J, the junction contained 5 bases not matched to a gene. This CDR3 region has 15 residues. CDR1 is MNHEY, CDR2 SVGAGI, per germline. The CDR3 DNA sequence: TGTGCCAGCACCGAGGGGACAGCGAACACCGGGGAGCTGTTTTTT. Protein product: CASTEGTANTGELFF.

V gene TRBV30 combines with J gene TRBJ1-2; D may be TRBD1 (6 bases). The germline V and J ends were trimmed by 3 bases and 8 bases, with 22 bases remaining between them. The CDR3 has 15 amino acids. Germline values: CDR1 GTSNPN, CDR2 SVGIG (reference sequence). This CDR3 is CAWRKTGGSRRGYTF. In DNA, the CDR3 is TGTGCCTGGAGGAAGACAGGCGGTAGCCGGCGCGGCTACACCTTC.

The chain joins TRBV27 to TRBJ1-2; D is perhaps TRBD1 (5 bases). The CDR3 is made up of 13 amino acids. Per the germline V gene, CDR1 is MNHEY and CDR2 is SMNVEV (reference sequence). Trimming stripped 5 bases from V and 8 bases from J, with 15 bases between. CDR3 in DNA: TGTGCCAGCAGTCCCGCGGGACCGGCCGGCTACACCTTC. Encoded protein: CASSPAGPAGYTF.

This clone was seen only once. The genes are TRBV5-1 and TRBJ1-1; D remains ambiguous. The germline V gene has CDR1 SGHRS and CDR2 YFSETQ. V was pared by 2 bases and J by 4 bases, with 15 bases between. This CDR3 contains 15 residues. CDR3 in DNA: TGCGCCAGCAGCTTCGACGAGGCAGGAGGCACTGAAGCTTTCTTT. Amino acids: CASSFDEAGGTEAFF.

V is TRBV6-4 and J is TRBJ2-4; TRBD2 is a possible D gene (5 bases). The germline V gene encodes CDR1 MRHNA and CDR2 SNTAGT. This CDR3 has 16 amino acids. V shed 5 bases and J shed 4 bases, with 18 bases lying between them. The CDR3 sequence is CASSPRAPEDKNIQYF. The CDR3 DNA reads TGTGCCAGCAGTCCGAGGGCGCCTGAGGATAAAAACATTCAGTACTTC.

V and J are TRBV5-1 and TRBJ1-1; maybe TRBD1 (6 bases). CDR1 and CDR2 from the germline V gene are SGHRS and YFSETQ. The ends were cut back, 4 bases at V and 2 bases at J, with 12 bases in the middle. The CDR3 sequence is 14 residues long. CDR3 sequence reads: CASSRGGGNTEAFF. The DNA of the CDR3 is TGCGCCAGCAGCCGGGGGGGCGGCAACACTGAAGCTTTCTTT.

This clone was recorded a few times. The chain has TRBV4-2 and TRBJ1-2, with TRBD1 matching over 11 bases. Germline loops: CDR1 LGHNA, CDR2 YNFKEQ. There are 16 residues in the CDR3. With 3 bases clipped from V and 2 bases from J, the junction kept 5 bases outside the gene matches. The CDR3 nucleotides read TGTGCCAGCAGCCAGGCCGGGACAGGGGGGAACTATGGCTACACCTTC. This sequence encodes CASSQAGTGGNYGYTF.

The chain carries TRBV7-2 and TRBJ2-5; the D gene is possibly TRBD2 (5 bases). Germline loops: CDR1 SGHTA, CDR2 FQGNSA. CDR3 size: 14 residues. V lost 1 base to trimming and J lost 10 bases, with 16 bases between them. The CDR3 loop reads CASSLVNGDSVQYF. The CDR3 nucleotides are TGTGCCAGCAGCTTAGTAAACGGGGATAGCGTCCAGTACTTC.

The V gene is TRBV6-2 or TRBV6-3, the J gene TRBJ2-5, with 8 bases lining up with TRBD2. The length of the CDR3 is 19 residues. Trimming at V came to 2 bases and at J to 5 bases, leaving 19 bases not matched to a gene. Germline CDR1 reads MNHEY; CDR2 reads SVGEGT. The CDR3 nucleotides are TGTGCCAGCAGTTACCCCCCCCCGGGGGTAGCGGGAAAATTTGAGACCCAGTACTTC. Residues: CASSYPPPGVAGKFETQYF.

This clone has more than one count but fewer than ten. The genes are TRBV19 and TRBJ1-5, with 7 nucleotides matching TRBD1. There are 14 residues in the CDR3. Germline-derived CDR1 and CDR2 are LNHDA and SQIVND (reference sequence). Germline trimming cut 8 bases from V and 7 bases from J; bases unmatched to any gene: 11. The CDR3 spells CASSDLGGDQPQHF. The CDR3 nucleotides are TGTGCCAGTTCTGATCTAGGGGGCGACCAGCCCCAGCATTTT.

V is TRBV5-5 and J is TRBJ2-7; TRBD1 might be the D (5 bases). The V gene lost 4 bases and the J gene lost 0 bases, with 8 bases spanning the gap. The CDR3 has 13 residues. Germline values: CDR1 SGHKS, CDR2 YYEKEE (reference sequence). The CDR3 loop is CASSTTASYEQYF. CDR3 sequence (DNA): TGTGCCAGCAGCACGACAGCCTCCTACGAGCAGTACTTC.

The chain recombines TRBV7-9 with TRBJ1-5, with a tentative D call TRBD1 (6 bases). The V and J ends lost 6 bases and 4 bases respectively, with 13 bases between them. CDR1 is SEHNR and CDR2 is FQNEAQ in the germline V gene (reference sequence). The CDR3 covers 14 residues. The CDR3 region has the DNA TGTGCCAGCAGTTGGGGGGGCGGAAATCAGCCCCAGCATTTT. Its protein product is CASSWGGGNQPQHF.

The chain combines TRBV29-1 with TRBJ2-1; TRBD2 agrees at 8 bases. V dropped 5 bases and J dropped 3; count of bases not matched to a gene: 3. The CDR3 contains 13 residues. The germline V gene encodes CDR1 SQVTM and CDR2 ANQGSEA. CDR3: CSVQAGVYNEQFF. CDR3 nucleotides: TGCAGCGTTCAAGCGGGGGTCTACAATGAGCAGTTCTTC.

The V call is TRBV4-3, the J call TRBJ1-5, with 9 bases fitting TRBD1. Germline V gene sequence: CDR1 LGHNA, CDR2 YSLEER. This CDR3 contains 13 residues. V shed 1 base and J 8 bases; nucleotides not matched to a gene: 0. DNA for the CDR3: TGCGCCAGCAGCCAAGGGACAGGGGAGCCCCAGCATTTT. Translating it yields CASSQGTGEPQHF.

This chain connects TRBV5-4 to TRBJ2-5; 9 bases fit TRBD1. Germline trimming cut 4 bases from V and 3 bases from J; bases unmatched to any gene: 4. The CDR3 has 14 residues. Germline V gene data show CDR1 as SGHNT and CDR2 as YYREEE (reference sequence). The CDR3 DNA is TGTGCCAGCAGCCTGGACAGGGGTGAAGAGACCCAGTACTTC. It yields the protein CASSLDRGEETQYF. Full variable domain (remainder filled in from reference TRBV5-4 and TRBJ2-5): ETGVTQSPTHLIKTRGQQVTLRCSSQSGHNTVSWYQQALGQGPQFIFQYYREEENGRGNFPPRFSGLQFPNYSSELNVNALELDDSALYLCASSLDRGEETQYFGPGTRLLVL.

The J gene is TRBJ1-5, the V gene TRBV2; TRBD1 matches 8 bases. Trimming took 6 bases from V and 2 from J; bases not matched to a gene: 3. This CDR3 contains 14 residues. Germline lookup yields CDR1 SNHLY and CDR2 FYNNEI. In nucleotides, the CDR3 is TGTGCCAGCAGCACGGACAGGGGCAATCAGCCCCAGCATTTT. This gives the protein CASSTDRGNQPQHF.

This clone was counted ten times or more. The chain employs TRBV28 and TRBJ2-7; D is uncertain. Germline CDR1 is MDHEN and CDR2 is SYDVKM. V was clipped by 4 bases and J by 3 bases, with 7 bases between them. CDR3 length: 12 residues. CDR3 loop: CASSSSIYEQYF. For the CDR3, the DNA is TGTGCCAGCAGTTCGTCTATCTACGAGCAGTACTTC.

The chain recombines TRBV18 with TRBJ2-1; TRBD2 aligns across 7 bases. Germline V gives CDR1 KGHSH, CDR2 LQKENI. The CDR3 spans 16 residues. Unmatched junction bases numbered 3, after V lost 1 base and J lost 0 bases. This CDR3 is CASSPLPGGSYNEQFF. The DNA of the CDR3 is TGTGCCAGCTCACCACTTCCGGGAGGCTCCTACAATGAGCAGTTCTTC.

The chain links TRBV5-8 to TRBJ2-2; 8 nucleotides line up with TRBD1. V was pared by 4 bases and J by 6 bases, with 8 bases of the junction left unmatched. CDR3 size: 15 residues. Germline V gene data show CDR1 as SGHTS and CDR2 as YDEGEE. The CDR3 DNA reads as TGTGCCAGCAGCAGGCGGGACAGGTCGTCCGGGGAGCTGTTTTTT. Encoded protein: CASSRRDRSSGELFF. The full variable domain, its missing parts supplied by reference TRBV5-8 and TRBJ2-2, is EAGVTQSPTHLIKTRGQQATLRCSPISGHTSVYWYQQALGLGLQFLLWYDEGEERNRGNFPPRFSGRQFPNYSSELNVNALELEDSALYLCASSRRDRSSGELFFGEGSRLTVL.

This CDR3 reads CAIREEGQGRAEAFF. DNA for the CDR3: TGTGCCATCAGGGAGGAGGGACAGGGGAGGGCTGAAGCTTTCTTT. This rearrangement joins TRBV10-3 to TRBJ1-1, with 10 bases lining up with TRBD1. With V trimmed by 6 bases and J by 6 bases, 10 bases remained unmatched. CDR1 and CDR2 from the germline V gene are ENHRY and SYGVKD. This CDR3 spans 15 amino acids.

The V gene is TRBV18, the J gene TRBJ1-1; 9 bases agree with TRBD1. CDR1 is KGHSH and CDR2 is LQKENI in the germline V gene. V lost 4 bases and J lost 0; bases outside the gene matches: 6. The CDR3 is made up of 16 amino acids. The chain's CDR3 is CASSRTGGAVNTEAFF. The CDR3 DNA reads TGTGCCAGCTCACGAACAGGGGGCGCGGTGAACACTGAAGCTTTCTTT.

V usage is TRBV7-2 and J usage is TRBJ2-3, with a tentative D call TRBD2 (6 bases). Trimming cost V 1 base and J 4 bases, with 9 bases left between them. This CDR3 has 14 residues. CDR1 and CDR2 from the germline V gene are SGHTA and FQGNSA. The CDR3 DNA reads TGTGCCAGCAGCTTAGGGAGGGACGCAGATACGCAGTATTTT. The encoded protein is CASSLGRDADTQYF.

V and J are TRBV7-9 and TRBJ2-2; 9 bases are shared with TRBD2. This CDR3 comprises 16 residues. The J segment lost 7 bases and the V segment lost 5 bases, leaving 11 bases of the junction unmatched. Germline CDR1 is SEHNR and CDR2 is FQNEAQ (reference sequence). The CDR3 DNA reads as TGTGCCAGCAGCCTTATCGCGGGAGGGTCCGGCGGGGAGCTGTTTTTT. Amino acids: CASSLIAGGSGGELFF.